This T cell receptor beta chain emerged from a study of response to subunit inactivated influenza vaccine. Whole-study results and caveats: Each seasonal influenza vaccination, the authors suggested, recruits few new T cells.

TCRdb fed the RT-PCR reads into MiXCR, producing one record per CDR3 protein. The repertoire holds 610,000 or so distinct CDR3 sequences, with roughly 15% as singletons. Remarks on this clonotype: Its specificity is not known.

The V and J ends lost 4 bases and 3 bases respectively, with 14 bases between them. This CDR3 region has 14 residues. Germline CDR1 is SGHRS and CDR2 is YFSETQ. This clonotype was obtained from a man in his fifties who received an inactivated influenza vaccine. The sample was PBMCs from blood, taken about 11 days after vaccination. The chain is built from TRBV5-1 and TRBJ2-7; no firm D call. The CDR3 here is CASSVSGRYYEQYF. CDR3 DNA: TGCGCCAGCAGCGTTTCCGGACGGTACTACGAGCAGTACTTC.